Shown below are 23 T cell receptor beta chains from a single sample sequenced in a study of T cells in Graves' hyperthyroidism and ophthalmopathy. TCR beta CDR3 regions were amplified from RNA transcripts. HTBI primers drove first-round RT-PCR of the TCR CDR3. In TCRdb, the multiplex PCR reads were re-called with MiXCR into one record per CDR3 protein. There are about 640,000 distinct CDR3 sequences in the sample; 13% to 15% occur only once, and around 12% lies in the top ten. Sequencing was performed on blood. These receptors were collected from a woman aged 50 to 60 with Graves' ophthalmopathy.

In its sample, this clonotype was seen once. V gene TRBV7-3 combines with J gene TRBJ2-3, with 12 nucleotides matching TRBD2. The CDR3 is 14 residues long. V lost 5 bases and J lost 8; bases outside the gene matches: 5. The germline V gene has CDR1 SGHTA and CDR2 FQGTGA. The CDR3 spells CASSGTSGSGTQYF. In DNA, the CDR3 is TGTGCCAGCAGCGGGACTAGCGGGTCAGGTACGCAGTATTTT. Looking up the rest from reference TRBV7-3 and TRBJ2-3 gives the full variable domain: GAGVSQTPSNKVTEKGKYVELRCDPISGHTALYWYRQSLGQGPEFLIYFQGTGAADDSGLPNDRFFAVRPEGSVSTLKIQRTERGDSAVYLCASSGTSGSGTQYFGPGTRLTVL.

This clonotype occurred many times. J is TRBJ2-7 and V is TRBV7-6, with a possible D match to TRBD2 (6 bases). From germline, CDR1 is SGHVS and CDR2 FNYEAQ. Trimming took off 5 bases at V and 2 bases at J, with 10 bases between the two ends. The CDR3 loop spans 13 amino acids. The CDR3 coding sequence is TGTGCCAGCAGCCCCGCGGGACCCTACGAGCAGTACTTC. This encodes CASSPAGPYEQYF. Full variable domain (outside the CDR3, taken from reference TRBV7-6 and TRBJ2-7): GAGVSQSPRYKVTKRGQDVALRCDPISGHVSLYWYRQALGQGPEFLTYFNYEAQQDKSGLPNDRFSAERPEGSISTLTIQRTEQRDSAMYRCASSPAGPYEQYFGPGTRLTVT.

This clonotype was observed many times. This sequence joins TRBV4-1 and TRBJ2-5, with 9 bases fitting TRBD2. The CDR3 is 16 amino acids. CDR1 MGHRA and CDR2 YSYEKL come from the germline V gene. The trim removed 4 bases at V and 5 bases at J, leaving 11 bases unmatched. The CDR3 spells CASSRLQAGGIETQYF. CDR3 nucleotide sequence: TGCGCCAGCAGCCGACTACAAGCGGGAGGAATTGAGACCCAGTACTTC.

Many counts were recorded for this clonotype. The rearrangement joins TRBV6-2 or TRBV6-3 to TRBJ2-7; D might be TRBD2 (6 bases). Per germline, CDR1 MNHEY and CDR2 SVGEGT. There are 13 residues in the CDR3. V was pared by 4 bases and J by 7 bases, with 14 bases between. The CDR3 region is CASSLTRLREQYF. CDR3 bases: TGTGCCAGCAGTTTGACTAGACTTCGGGAGCAGTACTTC.

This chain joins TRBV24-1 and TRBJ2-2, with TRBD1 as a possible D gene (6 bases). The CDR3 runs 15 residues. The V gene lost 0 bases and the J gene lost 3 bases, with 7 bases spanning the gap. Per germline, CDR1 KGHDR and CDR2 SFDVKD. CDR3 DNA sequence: TGTGCCACCAGTGATTTGCGACAGGACACCGGGGAGCTGTTTTTT. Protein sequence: CATSDLRQDTGELFF.

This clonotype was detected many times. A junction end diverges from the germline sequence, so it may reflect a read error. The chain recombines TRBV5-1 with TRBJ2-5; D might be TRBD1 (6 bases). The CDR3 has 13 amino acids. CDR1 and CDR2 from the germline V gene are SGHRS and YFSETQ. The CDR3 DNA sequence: TGTGCCAGCAGCCTGGGGGCTCAAGAGACCCAGTACTTC. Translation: CASSLGAQETQYF.

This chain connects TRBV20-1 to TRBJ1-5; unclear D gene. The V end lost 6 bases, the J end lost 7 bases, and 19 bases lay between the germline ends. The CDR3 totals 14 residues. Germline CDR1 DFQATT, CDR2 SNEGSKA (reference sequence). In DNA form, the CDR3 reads TGCAGTGCCCCTGCCCCGGGAAGGAGGCAGCCCCAGCATTTT. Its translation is CSAPAPGRRQPQHF.

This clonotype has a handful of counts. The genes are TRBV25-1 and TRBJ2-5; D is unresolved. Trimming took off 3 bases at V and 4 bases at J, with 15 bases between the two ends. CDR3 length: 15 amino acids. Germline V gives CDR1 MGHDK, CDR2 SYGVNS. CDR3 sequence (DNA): TGTGCCAGCAGTGACGGTTTTGGAGCTCGAGAGACCCAGTACTTC. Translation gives CASSDGFGARETQYF.

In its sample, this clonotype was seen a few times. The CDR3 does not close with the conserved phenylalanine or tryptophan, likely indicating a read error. The CDR3: CASSSRPPTGTNTGELFL. DNA for the CDR3: TGTGCCAGCAGTTCACGCCCTCCTACAGGCACAAACACCGGGGAGCTGTTTCTT. The chain employs TRBV27 and TRBJ2-2; weak D call: TRBD1 (5 bases). The length of the CDR3 is 18 residues. From germline, CDR1 is MNHEY and CDR2 SMNVEV (reference sequence). V shed 4 bases and J shed 2 bases, with 20 bases lying between them.

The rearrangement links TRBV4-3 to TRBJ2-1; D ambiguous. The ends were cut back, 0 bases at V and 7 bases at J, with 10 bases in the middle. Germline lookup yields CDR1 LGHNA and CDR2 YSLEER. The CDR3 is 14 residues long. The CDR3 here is CASSQDRRSNEQFF. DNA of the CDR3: TGCGCCAGCAGCCAAGATCGCCGGTCAAATGAGCAGTTCTTC.

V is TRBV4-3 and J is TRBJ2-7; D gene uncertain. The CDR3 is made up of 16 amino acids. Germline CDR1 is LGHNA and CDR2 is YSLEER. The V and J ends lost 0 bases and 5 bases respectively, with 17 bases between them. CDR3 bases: TGCGCCAGCAGCCAAGATCCGTCCCGGCCCCTGAACGAGCAGTACTTC. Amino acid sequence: CASSQDPSRPLNEQYF.

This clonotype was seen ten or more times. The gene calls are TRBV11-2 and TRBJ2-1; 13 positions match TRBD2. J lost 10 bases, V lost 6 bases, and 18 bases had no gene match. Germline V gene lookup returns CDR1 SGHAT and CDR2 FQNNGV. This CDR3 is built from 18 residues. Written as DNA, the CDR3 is TGTGCCAGCAGGACTCAGGGAGGGATCGGACTAGCGGGGGTAGAGCAGTTCTTC. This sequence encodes CASRTQGGIGLAGVEQFF.

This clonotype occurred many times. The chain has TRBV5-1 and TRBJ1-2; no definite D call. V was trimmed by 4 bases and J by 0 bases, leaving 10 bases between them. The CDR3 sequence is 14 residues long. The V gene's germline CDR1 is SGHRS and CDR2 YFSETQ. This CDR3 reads CASSTDGTNYGYTF. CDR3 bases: TGCGCCAGCAGCACGGACGGTACTAACTATGGCTACACCTTC.

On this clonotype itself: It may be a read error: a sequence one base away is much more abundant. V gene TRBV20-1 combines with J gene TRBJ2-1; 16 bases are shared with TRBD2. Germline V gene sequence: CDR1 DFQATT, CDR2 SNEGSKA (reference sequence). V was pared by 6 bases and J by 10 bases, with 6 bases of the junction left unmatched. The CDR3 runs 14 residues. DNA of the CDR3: TGCAGTGCCCTCGGGACTAGCGGGAGGGGGGAGCAGTTCTTC. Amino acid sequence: CSALGTSGRGEQFF.

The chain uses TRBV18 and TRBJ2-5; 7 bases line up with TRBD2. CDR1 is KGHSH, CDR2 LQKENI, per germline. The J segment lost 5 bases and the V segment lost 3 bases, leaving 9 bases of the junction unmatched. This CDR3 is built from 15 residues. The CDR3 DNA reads TGTGCCAGCTCACCCCAAACTAGCGTTGGGGAGACCCAGTACTTC. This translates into CASSPQTSVGETQYF.

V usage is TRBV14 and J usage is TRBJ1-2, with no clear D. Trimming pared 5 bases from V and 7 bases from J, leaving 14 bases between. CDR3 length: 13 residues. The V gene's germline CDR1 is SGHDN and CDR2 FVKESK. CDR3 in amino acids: CASSADSLGGYTF. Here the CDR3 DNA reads TGTGCCAGCAGCGCGGACTCCTTAGGTGGCTACACCTTC.

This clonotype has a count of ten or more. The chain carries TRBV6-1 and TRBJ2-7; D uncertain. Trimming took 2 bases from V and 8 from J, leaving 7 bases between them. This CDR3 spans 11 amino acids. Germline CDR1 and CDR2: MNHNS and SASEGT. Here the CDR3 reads CASSERRKQYF. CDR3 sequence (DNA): TGTGCCAGCAGTGAACGACGGAAGCAGTACTTC.

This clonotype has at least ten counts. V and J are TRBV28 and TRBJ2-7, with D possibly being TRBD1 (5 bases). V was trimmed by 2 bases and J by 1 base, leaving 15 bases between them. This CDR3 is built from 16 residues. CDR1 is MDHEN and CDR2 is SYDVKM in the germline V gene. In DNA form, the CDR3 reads TGTGCCAGCAGTTTAGTGGGTGTAGGGGTGTCCTACGAGCAGTACTTC. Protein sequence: CASSLVGVGVSYEQYF.

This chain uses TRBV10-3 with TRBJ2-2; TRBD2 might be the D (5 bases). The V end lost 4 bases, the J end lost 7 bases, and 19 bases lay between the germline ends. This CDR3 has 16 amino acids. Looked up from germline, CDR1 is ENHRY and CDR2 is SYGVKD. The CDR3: CAISAFLGLAGGELFF. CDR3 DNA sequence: TGTGCCATCAGTGCGTTTCTTGGGCTAGCCGGCGGGGAGCTGTTTTTT.

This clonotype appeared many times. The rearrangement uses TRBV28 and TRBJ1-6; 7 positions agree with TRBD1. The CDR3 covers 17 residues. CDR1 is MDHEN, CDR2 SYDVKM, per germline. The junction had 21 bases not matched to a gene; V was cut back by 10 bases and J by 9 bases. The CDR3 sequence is CAIRTWLGRGYSSPLHF. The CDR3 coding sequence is TGTGCCATCCGAACCTGGTTGGGCAGGGGGTACAGTTCACCCCTCCACTTT.

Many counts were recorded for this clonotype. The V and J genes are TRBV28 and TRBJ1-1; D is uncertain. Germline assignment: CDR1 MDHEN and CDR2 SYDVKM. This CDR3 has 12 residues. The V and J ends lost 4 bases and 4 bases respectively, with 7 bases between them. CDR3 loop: CASSSISTEAFF. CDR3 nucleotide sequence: TGTGCCAGCAGTTCGATAAGCACTGAAGCTTTCTTT.

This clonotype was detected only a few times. The CDR3 is CASSQGEWRTDTQYF. DNA for the CDR3: TGTGCCAGCAGCCAAGGGGAGTGGAGAACAGATACGCAGTATTTT. V is TRBV3-1 and J is TRBJ2-3, with D maybe TRBD2 (5 bases). The germline V and J ends were trimmed by 1 base and 3 bases, with 11 bases remaining between them. The CDR3 is 15 amino acids. Germline V gives CDR1 LGHDT, CDR2 YNNKEL (reference sequence).

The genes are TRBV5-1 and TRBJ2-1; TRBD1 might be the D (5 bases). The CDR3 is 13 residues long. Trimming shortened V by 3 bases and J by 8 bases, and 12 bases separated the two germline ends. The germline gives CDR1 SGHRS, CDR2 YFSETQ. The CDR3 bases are TGCGCCAGCAGCTCGGTAAGGGGCTATGAGCAGTTCTTC. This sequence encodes CASSSVRGYEQFF.